These 23 T cell receptor beta chains were all obtained from the same sample, sequenced in a study of CD8+CD57+ T cells in acquired aplastic anemia. The use of genomic DNA as template underpinned the TCR beta VDJ and CDR3 profiling. TCRdb used MiXCR to reprocess the reads, holding one entry per CDR3 protein. Among 150,000 to 180,000 distinct CDR3 sequences listed, 52% were seen once. The sequenced patients had an expansion of CD8+CD57+ cells seen by flow cytometry. Sequenced input: sorted CD4+, CD8+, or CD8+CD57+ T cells (not recorded which) from PBMCs. All receptors derive from a human donor with aplastic anemia.

This clonotype was counted many times. V usage is TRBV7-8 and J usage is TRBJ2-6, with D possibly being TRBD1 (6 bases). This CDR3 region has 17 residues. Germline values: CDR1 SGHVS, CDR2 FQNEAQ. Trimming cost V 3 bases and J 0 bases, with 12 bases left between them. The CDR3 DNA is TGTGCCAGCAGCTTGGGACACCCCTCCTCTGGGGCCAACGTCCTGACTTTC. Translation: CASSLGHPSSGANVLTF.

V is TRBV29-1 and J is TRBJ1-1, with TRBD1 matching 9 bases. The CDR3 has 13 residues. Germline CDR1 SQVTM, CDR2 ANQGSEA. V dropped 6 bases and J dropped 5; count of bases not matched to a gene: 7. The CDR3 region has the DNA TGCAGCGTAAAGGGGACAGGGAGGACTGAAGCTTTCTTT. Protein sequence: CSVKGTGRTEAFF.

Comments on this clonotype: An end of the junction differs from the germline gene, which may be a read error. This chain joins TRBV10-3 and TRBJ2-2; 8 nucleotides agree with TRBD2. The germline gives CDR1 ENHRY, CDR2 SYGVKD. The CDR3 runs to 17 residues. DNA of the CDR3: TGTGCCAGCAGTTACTCTACGAATGACGGGGGGGCCGGGGAGCTGCTTTTT. Translation: CASSYSTNDGGAGELLF.

The gene calls are TRBV11-3 and TRBJ2-7; the D gene could be TRBD1 or TRBD2 (5 bases each). The germline gives CDR1 SGHNT, CDR2 YENEEA. The CDR3 loop spans 14 amino acids. V was cut by 4 bases and J by 6 bases, with 16 bases left in between. The CDR3 sequence: CASSSGTFTVEQYF. The CDR3 DNA reads as TGTGCCAGCAGCTCAGGGACCTTCACGGTCGAGCAGTACTTC.

The chain uses TRBV5-6 and TRBJ2-5, with a tentative D call TRBD2 (6 bases). V was trimmed by 1 base and J by 4 bases, leaving 17 bases between them. There are 16 residues in the CDR3. Germline assignment: CDR1 SGHDT and CDR2 YYEEEE. Written as DNA, the CDR3 is TGTGCCAGCAGCTTGAAGACTAGTCCGCGGAGAGAGACCCAGTACTTC. This gives the protein CASSLKTSPRRETQYF.

Regarding this clonotype: One end of the junction fails to match germline, which may point to a read error. This chain links TRBV7-7 with TRBJ1-1, with D possibly TRBD1 on 5 matching bases. The germline gives CDR1 SSHAT, CDR2 FNYEAQ (reference sequence). The CDR3 is 12 amino acids. The CDR3 here is CASSFRDTEAFF. For the CDR3, the DNA is TGTGCTAGCAGCTTCAGGGACACTGAAGCTTTCTTT.

Notes on this clonotype: At one end the junction does not follow the germline gene, possibly because of a read error. The J gene is TRBJ2-7, the V gene TRBV10-3, with 7 bases fitting TRBD2. Per germline, CDR1 ENHRY and CDR2 SYGVKD. This CDR3 contains 14 residues. The CDR3 sequence is CASSPRPGEGEQYF. CDR3 sequence (DNA): TGTGCCAGCAGTCCACGGCCCGGGGAGGGCGAGCAGTACTTC.

This clonotype was picked up a small number of times. V and J are TRBV29-1 and TRBJ2-1, with D uncertain. Per germline, CDR1 SQVTM and CDR2 ANQGSEA. The CDR3 consists of 12 residues. The ends were cut back, 2 bases at V and 7 bases at J, with 9 bases in the middle. The CDR3: CSVELLGNEQFF. CDR3 in DNA: TGCAGCGTTGAACTGTTGGGAAATGAGCAGTTCTTC.

Note on this clonotype: Possible read error: a much larger clone is one base away. The gene calls are TRBV7-9 and TRBJ2-7; D is possibly TRBD2 (6 bases). CDR1 is SEHNR, CDR2 FQNEAQ, per germline (reference sequence). The CDR3 is 12 residues long. Trimming shortened V by 6 bases and J by 4 bases, and 10 bases separated the two germline ends. The CDR3 here is CASSSRGYEQYF. The CDR3 DNA follows: TGTGCCAGCAGTTCCCGGGGGTACGAGCAGTACTTC.

The chain is built from TRBV20-1 and TRBJ1-1; D not resolved. V shed 4 bases and J shed 8 bases, with 14 bases lying between them. CDR3 length: 12 residues. The germline V gene has CDR1 DFQATT and CDR2 SNEGSKA (reference sequence). CDR3 protein: CSAIGGTGEAFF. In nucleotides, the CDR3 is TGCAGTGCTATAGGTGGAACCGGGGAAGCTTTCTTT.

With regard to this clonotype: A read error may account for a junction end that differs from germline. The chain is built from TRBV4-1 and TRBJ1-2; TRBD1 is a possible D gene (6 bases). The V gene's germline CDR1 is MGHRA and CDR2 YSYEKL. The CDR3 runs to 15 residues. CDR3 sequence reads: CASSQSWTVAYDYTF. The CDR3 DNA reads as TGCGCCAGCAGCCAATCCTGGACAGTAGCCTATGACTACACCTTC.

The V call is TRBV7-9, the J call TRBJ1-1; D not certain. In germline, CDR1 is SEHNR, CDR2 FQNEAQ (reference sequence). The CDR3 consists of 13 residues. Between the trimmed V and J ends, which lost 5 bases and 4 bases, there was a span of 11 bases. CDR3 nucleotides: TGTGCCAGCAGCCGAATTCCGGGCACTGAAGCTTTCTTT. It codes for CASSRIPGTEAFF. The complete variable domain, with remaining parts taken from reference TRBV7-9 and TRBJ1-1, reads DTGVSQNPRHKITKRGQNVTFRCDPISEHNRLYWYRQTLGQGPEFLTYFQNEAQLEKSRLLSDRFSAERPKGSFSTLEIQRTEQGDSAMYLCASSRIPGTEAFFGQGTRLTVV.

V usage is TRBV5-1 and J usage is TRBJ2-7; TRBD2 agrees at 8 bases. Germline CDR1 SGHRS, CDR2 YFSETQ. The length of the CDR3 is 15 residues. V lost 4 bases to trimming and J lost 4 bases; unmatched junction nucleotides: 10. CDR3 region: CASSASASGGYEQYF. Here the CDR3 DNA reads TGCGCCAGCAGCGCGTCAGCAAGCGGGGGTTACGAGCAGTACTTC.

The chain uses TRBV6-1 and TRBJ2-1, with 8 bases that match TRBD1. V dropped 7 bases and J dropped 4; count of bases not matched to a gene: 9. Germline V gene lookup returns CDR1 MNHNS and CDR2 SASEGT. The CDR3 sequence is 15 residues long. The CDR3 loop reads CASTIGQGRYNEQFF. In nucleotides, the CDR3 is TGTGCCAGCACTATAGGACAGGGCCGTTACAATGAGCAGTTCTTC.

This clonotype was detected ten times or more. The chain couples TRBV3-1 to TRBJ1-1; D uncertain. Trimming cost V 4 bases and J 4 bases, with 10 bases left between them. CDR1 is LGHDT, CDR2 YNNKEL, per germline (reference sequence). The CDR3 contains 13 residues. This CDR3 reads CASSPRRLTEAFF. The CDR3 DNA sequence: TGTGCCAGCAGCCCCAGGCGCCTCACTGAAGCTTTCTTT.

This clonotype was seen at least ten times. V and J are TRBV4-1 and TRBJ2-1; D is perhaps TRBD2 (6 bases). CDR1 MGHRA and CDR2 YSYEKL come from the germline V gene. The CDR3 loop spans 16 amino acids. With 0 bases removed from V and 3 bases from J, the gap between germline ends came to 12 bases. CDR3 coding DNA: TGCGCCAGCAGCCAAGAGGGGGGTGGGGACTACAATGAGCAGTTCTTC. This sequence encodes CASSQEGGGDYNEQFF.

The chain carries TRBV9 and TRBJ2-1, with 14 bases lining up with TRBD2. The length of the CDR3 is 16 residues. Germline lookup yields CDR1 SGDLS and CDR2 YYNGEE. J lost 1 base, V lost 9 bases, and 6 bases had no gene match. The CDR3 reads CATQGLAGVSYNEQFF. In DNA, the CDR3 is TGTGCCACTCAGGGACTAGCGGGAGTATCCTACAATGAGCAGTTCTTC.

The V gene is TRBV7-9, the J gene TRBJ2-7; D may be TRBD2 (5 bases). CDR3 length: 13 amino acids. CDR1 and CDR2 (germline): SEHNR, FQNEAQ (reference sequence). V was pared by 1 base and J by 3 bases, with 7 bases between. The CDR3 coding sequence is TGTGCCAGCAGCTTAGGTGACTACTACGAGCAGTACTTC. Amino acid sequence: CASSLGDYYEQYF. Looking up the rest from reference TRBV7-9 and TRBJ2-7 gives the full variable domain: DTGVSQNPRHKITKRGQNVTFRCDPISEHNRLYWYRQTLGQGPEFLTYFQNEAQLEKSRLLSDRFSAERPKGSFSTLEIQRTEQGDSAMYLCASSLGDYYEQYFGPGTRLTVT.

Ten or more counts support this clonotype. The genes are TRBV4-3 and TRBJ1-2, with D unresolved. Trimming took 0 bases from V and 6 from J, leaving 17 bases between them. The germline CDR1 and CDR2 sequences are LGHNA and YSLEER. The CDR3 is made up of 16 amino acids. The CDR3 reads CASSQDHREVENGYTF. The DNA of the CDR3 is TGCGCCAGCAGCCAAGATCATCGGGAAGTCGAGAATGGCTACACCTTC.

This clonotype has only a few counts. This chain uses TRBV19 with TRBJ2-5; D remains ambiguous. In germline, CDR1 is LNHDA, CDR2 SQIVND (reference sequence). V gave up 6 bases and J gave up 0 bases, with 8 bases separating them. The length of the CDR3 is 13 residues. For the CDR3, the DNA is TGTGCCAGTAGCCAAGTGTACCAAGAGACCCAGTACTTC. This encodes CASSQVYQETQYF.

This clonotype occurred many times. V is TRBV6-5 and J is TRBJ2-1, with D possibly being TRBD1 (5 bases). The germline CDR1 and CDR2 sequences are MNHEY and SVGAGI. Trimming left V 2 bases short and J 3 bases short, with 11 bases between. The CDR3 has 15 amino acids. CDR3 region: CASSYEAGNYNEQFF. The CDR3 region has the DNA TGTGCCAGCAGTTACGAAGCAGGGAACTACAATGAGCAGTTCTTC.

Note on this clonotype: Possible read error: a much larger clone is one base away. As DNA, the CDR3 is TGTGCCAGCAGCTTATCGCGGGGGGCTACTCTTGAAGCTTTCTTT. It is translated as CASSLSRGATLEAFF. J is TRBJ1-1 and V is TRBV13, with D tentatively TRBD1 (6 bases). Germline V gene sequence: CDR1 PRHDT, CDR2 FYEKMQ (reference sequence). The CDR3 covers 15 residues. V lost 2 bases and J lost 7, with 17 bases in between.

The CDR3 reads CASSRTSGGTSTDTQYF. The DNA of the CDR3 is TGTGCCAGCAGTCGGACTAGCGGGGGGACTAGCACAGATACGCAGTATTTT. This chain connects TRBV6-1 to TRBJ2-3; 14 nucleotides align to TRBD2. With V trimmed by 5 bases and J by 0 bases, 4 bases remained unmatched. The CDR3 has 17 amino acids. Germline CDR1 reads MNHNS; CDR2 reads SASEGT.